This is a list of T cell receptor beta chains from one sample in a study of blood T cells in healthy people across ages. TCRdb reprocessed the 5' RACE reads with MiXCR, giving one entry per CDR3 protein. In the table there are roughly 800,000 distinct CDR3 sequences, about 62% of which are singletons. Sample: blood. Every receptor here comes from a man younger than 40 in good health. The CDR3 runs from the conserved cysteine through the conserved F or W. Each record gives: CDR3 DNA, CDR3 protein, J gene, D gene, V gene, clone size. The D gene is left open where the match is weak. Size is stated for part of the rows, as once, few or many counts, or as a class when the clone is expanded.

TGCGCCAGCAGCCCGGCCATTGGCAACACAGATACGCAGTATTTT CASSPAIGNTDTQYF TRBJ2-3 . TRBV5-1 .
TGTGCCAGCAGCCGAGGCAAGGATGAGCAGTTCTTC CASSRGKDEQFF TRBJ2-1 . TRBV5-4 .
TGTGCCAGCAGCTTAGAAGTGGCTCAGCCCCAGCATTTT CASSLEVAQPQHF TRBJ1-5 . TRBV7-2 .
TGTGCCAGCAGTTTCGCCGTAAAGGGAAACACCATATATTTT CASSFAVKGNTIYF TRBJ1-3 . TRBV27 .
TGTGCCAGCAGCCTAGAACGAGGGGCCCTCACAGATACGCAGTATTTT CASSLERGALTDTQYF TRBJ2-3 . TRBV5-6 few
TGCAGCGTGGGCCCCCGGCAGGACAGGGTGTCGGTGAAGGGTATTTTCTTT CSVGPRQDRVSVKGIFF TRBJ1-1 TRBD1 TRBV29-1 .
TGTGCCAGCAGTCAAACCGTTGAAGAGACCCAGTACTTC CASSQTVEETQYF TRBJ2-5 . TRBV28 few
TGCAGCGTCGAACCGGGACTAGCGGGACCCAGGAGCTCCTACAATGAGCAGTTCTTC CSVEPGLAGPRSSYNEQFF TRBJ2-1 TRBD2 TRBV29-1 many
TGCAGCGTTGAACACATCTCGAACACTGAAGCTTTCTTT CSVEHISNTEAFF TRBJ1-1 . TRBV29-1 few
TGCAGCGTTGGGGATAGGGGTATTGAAGCTTTCTTT CSVGDRGIEAFF TRBJ1-1 . TRBV29-1 .
TGCGCCAGCAGCTTCGGGACTAGCTATGAGCAGTTCTTC CASSFGTSYEQFF TRBJ2-1 TRBD2 TRBV5-1 .
TGTGCCAGCAGCCGTCGACAGGGGTCGGTCAATCAGCCCCAGCATTTT CASSRRQGSVNQPQHF TRBJ1-5 TRBD1 TRBV6-2/TRBV6-3 .
TGCGCCAGCAGCTCCACAGGGCAGTCTACTAACGGCTACACCTTC CASSSTGQSTNGYTF TRBJ1-2 . TRBV5-1 .
TGTGCCAGCAGCTTGTTAGGGGACGCTCGACAGCAGTACTTC CASSLLGDARQQYF TRBJ2-7 . TRBV11-2 .
TGTGCCAGCAGCTTATTGGGTAGCCCTGAAGATGAGCAGTTCTTC CASSLLGSPEDEQFF TRBJ2-1 . TRBV7-2 .
TGTGCCAGCAGAGTCGGTATTTCTCAAGCTTTCTTT CASRVGISQAFF TRBJ1-1 . TRBV2 .
TGTGCCAGCAGTCCCTATCACCCGGATAGCACAGATACGCAGTATTTT CASSPYHPDSTDTQYF TRBJ2-3 . TRBV27 .